This T cell receptor (beta chain) was captured by sequencing in a study of T-cell reconstitution after alpha-beta-depleted transplantation in children. Unique molecular identifiers were incorporated during preparation of the TCRbeta library. TCRdb analysed the PCR reads with MiXCR anew, one entry per CDR3 protein. Altogether around 960,000 distinct CDR3 sequences are present, roughly 31% being singletons, with the ten largest covering roughly 30%. This clonotype was counted between two and nine times. Antigen specificity is unknown. Germline lookup yields CDR1 SQVTM and CDR2 ANQGSEA. V was clipped by 6 bases and J by 5 bases; unmatched bases: 6. The CDR3 has 12 amino acids. Study-wide points: Alpha-beta T cells present about two months after transplant were reported to originate from several hundred expanded graft clones.

The clonotype originates from a boy younger than two who had a stem cell transplant for SCID, so the T cells may come from the graft donor. This sample comprised PBMCs, mostly from graft donor cells, obtained 360 days after TCRalphabeta/CD19-depleted stem cell transplant. This chain joins TRBV29-1 and TRBJ1-1; the match to TRBD1 covers 7 bases. The CDR3 loop is CSVHRGRTEAFF. The CDR3 DNA reads TGCAGCGTGCACAGGGGCCGGACTGAAGCTTTCTTT.